This TCR beta chain was sequenced during a study of blood T cells in healthy people across ages. It was with a sample-barcoded 5' primer and a J-beta primer mix that a second PCR of about 6 to 12 cycles was run. TCRdb analysed the 5' RACE reads with MiXCR anew, one entry per CDR3 protein. The profile shows some 760,000 distinct CDR3 sequences, around a quarter of them singletons. Each sample yielded at least 5 micrograms of PBMC total RNA. The data were also submitted as part of a second study, on T cells of mothers and their children.

This receptor was identified in a boy aged 5-17 years in good health. Sequenced input: blood.

CDR3 sequence (DNA): TGCAGCGTTGTATGGACAGATATTCTGAACACTGAAGCTTTCTTT. It is translated as CSVVWTDILNTEAFF. V is TRBV29-1 and J is TRBJ1-1; TRBD1 is a possible D gene (6 bases). The CDR3 has 15 residues. CDR1 is SQVTM, CDR2 ANQGSEA, per germline. Trimming removed 4 bases from V and 0 bases from J, with 15 bases in between.